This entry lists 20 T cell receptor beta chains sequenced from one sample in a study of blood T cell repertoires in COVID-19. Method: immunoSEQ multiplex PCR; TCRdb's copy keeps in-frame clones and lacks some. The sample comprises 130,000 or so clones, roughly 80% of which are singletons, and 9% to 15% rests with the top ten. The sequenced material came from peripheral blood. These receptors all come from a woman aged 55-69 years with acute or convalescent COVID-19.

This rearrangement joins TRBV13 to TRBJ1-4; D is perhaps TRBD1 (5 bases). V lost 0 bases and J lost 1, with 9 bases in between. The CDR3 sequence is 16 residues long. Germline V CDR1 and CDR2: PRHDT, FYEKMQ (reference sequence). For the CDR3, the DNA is TGTGCCAGCAGCTTAGGCCGGAGGGGAACTAATGAAAAACTGTTTTTT. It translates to CASSLGRRGTNEKLFF.

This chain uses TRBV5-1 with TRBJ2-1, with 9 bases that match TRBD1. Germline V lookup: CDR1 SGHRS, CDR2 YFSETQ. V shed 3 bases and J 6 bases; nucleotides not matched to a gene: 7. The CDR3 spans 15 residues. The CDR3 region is CASSSGQGEVNEQFF. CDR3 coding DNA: TGCGCCAGCAGCTCGGGACAGGGAGAGGTCAATGAGCAGTTCTTC.

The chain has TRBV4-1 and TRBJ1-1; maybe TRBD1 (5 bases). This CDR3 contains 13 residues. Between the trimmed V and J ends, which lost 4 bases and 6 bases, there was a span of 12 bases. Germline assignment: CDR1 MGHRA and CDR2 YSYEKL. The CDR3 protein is CASSPRAGPEAFF. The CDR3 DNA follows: TGCGCCAGCAGCCCAAGGGCAGGGCCTGAAGCTTTCTTT.

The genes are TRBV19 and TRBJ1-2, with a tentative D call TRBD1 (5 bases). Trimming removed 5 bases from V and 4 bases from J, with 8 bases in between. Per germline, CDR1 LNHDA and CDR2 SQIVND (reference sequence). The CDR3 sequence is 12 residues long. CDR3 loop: CASSLTAYGYTF. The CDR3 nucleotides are TGTGCCAGTAGTTTGACAGCCTATGGCTACACCTTC.

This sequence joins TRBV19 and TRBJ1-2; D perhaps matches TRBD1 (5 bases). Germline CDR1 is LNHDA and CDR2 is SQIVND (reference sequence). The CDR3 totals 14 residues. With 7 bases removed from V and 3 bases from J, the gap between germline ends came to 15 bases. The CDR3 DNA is TGTGCCAGTAAGAGAAAGGGGCGCGACTATGGCTACACCTTC. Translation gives CASKRKGRDYGYTF.

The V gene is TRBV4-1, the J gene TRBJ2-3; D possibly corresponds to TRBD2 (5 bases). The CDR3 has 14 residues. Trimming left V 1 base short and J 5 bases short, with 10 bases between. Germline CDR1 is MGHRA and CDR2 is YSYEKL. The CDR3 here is CASSQGGVGDTQYF. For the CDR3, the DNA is TGCGCCAGCAGCCAAGGGGGAGTGGGAGATACGCAGTATTTT.

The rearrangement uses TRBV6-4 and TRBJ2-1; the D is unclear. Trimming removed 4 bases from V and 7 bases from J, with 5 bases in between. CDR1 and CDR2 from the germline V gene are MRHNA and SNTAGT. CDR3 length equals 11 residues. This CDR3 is CASSGGNEQFF. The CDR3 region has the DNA TGTGCCAGCAGTGGAGGAAATGAGCAGTTCTTC.

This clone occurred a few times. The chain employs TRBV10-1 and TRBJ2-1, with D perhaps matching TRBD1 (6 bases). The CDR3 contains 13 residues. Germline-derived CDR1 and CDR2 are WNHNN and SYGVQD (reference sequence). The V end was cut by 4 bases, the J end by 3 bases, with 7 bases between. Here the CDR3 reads CASSADSYNEQFF. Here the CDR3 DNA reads TGCGCCAGCAGTGCGGACAGCTACAATGAGCAGTTCTTC.

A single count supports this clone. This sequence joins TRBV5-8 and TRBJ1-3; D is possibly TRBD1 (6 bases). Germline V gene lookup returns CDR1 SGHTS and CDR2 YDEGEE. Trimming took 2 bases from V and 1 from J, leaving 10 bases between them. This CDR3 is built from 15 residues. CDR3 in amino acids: CASSLEGGSGNTIYF. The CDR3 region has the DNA TGTGCCAGCAGCTTAGAAGGGGGATCTGGAAACACCATATATTTT.

In DNA form, the CDR3 reads TGTGCCAGTAGTCAGGGATTTGGAAACACCATATATTTT. It yields the protein CASSQGFGNTIYF. The chain has TRBV19 and TRBJ1-3; D is perhaps TRBD1 (5 bases). The germline V gene has CDR1 LNHDA and CDR2 SQIVND (reference sequence). This CDR3 is built from 13 residues. V lost 5 bases, J lost 3 bases, and 8 bases lay in between.

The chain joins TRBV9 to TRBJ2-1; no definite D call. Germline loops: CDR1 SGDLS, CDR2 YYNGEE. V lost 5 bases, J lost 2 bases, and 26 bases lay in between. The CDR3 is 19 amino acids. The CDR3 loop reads CASSTPHHITQQTYNEQFF. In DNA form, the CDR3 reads TGTGCCAGCAGTACCCCACACCATATTACACAGCAAACCTACAATGAGCAGTTCTTC. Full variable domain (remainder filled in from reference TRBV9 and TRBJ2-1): DSGVTQTPKHLITATGQRVTLRCSPRSGDLSVYWYQQSLDQGLQFLIQYYNGEERAKGNILERFSAQQFPDLHSELNLSSLELGDSALYFCASSTPHHITQQTYNEQFFGPGTRLTVL.

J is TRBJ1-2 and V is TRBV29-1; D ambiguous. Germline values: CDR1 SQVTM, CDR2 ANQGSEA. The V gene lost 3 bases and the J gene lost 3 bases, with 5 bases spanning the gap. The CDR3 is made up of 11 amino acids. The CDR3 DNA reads TGCAGCGTTGACCGAGACTATGGCTACACCTTC. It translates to CSVDRDYGYTF.

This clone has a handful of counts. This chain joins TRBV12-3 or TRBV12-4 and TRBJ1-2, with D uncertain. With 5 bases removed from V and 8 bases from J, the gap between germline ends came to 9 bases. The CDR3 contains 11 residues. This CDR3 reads CASSQTRGYTF. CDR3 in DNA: TGTGCCAGCAGTCAAACCCGGGGCTACACCTTC.

The CDR3: CASSPGALMNTEAFF. The CDR3 nucleotides are TGTGCCAGTAGTCCAGGGGCCTTAATGAACACTGAAGCTTTCTTT. This chain links TRBV19 with TRBJ1-1, with a possible D match to TRBD1 (6 bases). V shed 5 bases and J shed 0 bases, with 13 bases lying between them. The germline V gene has CDR1 LNHDA and CDR2 SQIVND (reference sequence). The CDR3 length is 15 residues.

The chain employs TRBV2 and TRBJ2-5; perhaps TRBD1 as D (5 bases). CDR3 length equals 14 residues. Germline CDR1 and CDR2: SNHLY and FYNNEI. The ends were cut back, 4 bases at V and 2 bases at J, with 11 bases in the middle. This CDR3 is CASSVDSTQETQYF. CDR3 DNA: TGTGCCAGCAGTGTCGACAGCACTCAAGAGACCCAGTACTTC.

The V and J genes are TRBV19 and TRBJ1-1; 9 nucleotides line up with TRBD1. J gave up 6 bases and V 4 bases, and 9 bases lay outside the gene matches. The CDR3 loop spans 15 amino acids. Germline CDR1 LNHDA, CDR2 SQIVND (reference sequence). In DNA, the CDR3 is TGTGCCAGTAGTACGCGGGGACAGGGAGTCGCTGAAGCTTTCTTT. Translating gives CASSTRGQGVAEAFF.

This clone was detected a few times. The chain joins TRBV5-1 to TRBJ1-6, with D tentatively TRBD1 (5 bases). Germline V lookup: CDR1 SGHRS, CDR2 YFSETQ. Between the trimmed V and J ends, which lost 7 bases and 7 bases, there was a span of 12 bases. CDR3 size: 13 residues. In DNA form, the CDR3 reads TGCGCCAGCCGGGACTCGGAAAATTCACCCCTCCACTTT. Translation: CASRDSENSPLHF.

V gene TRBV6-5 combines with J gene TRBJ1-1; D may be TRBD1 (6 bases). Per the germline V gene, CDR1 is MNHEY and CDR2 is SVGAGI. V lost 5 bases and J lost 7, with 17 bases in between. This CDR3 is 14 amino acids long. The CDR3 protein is CASSPRTAFGEAFF. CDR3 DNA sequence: TGTGCCAGCAGTCCTAGGACAGCTTTCGGTGAAGCTTTCTTT.

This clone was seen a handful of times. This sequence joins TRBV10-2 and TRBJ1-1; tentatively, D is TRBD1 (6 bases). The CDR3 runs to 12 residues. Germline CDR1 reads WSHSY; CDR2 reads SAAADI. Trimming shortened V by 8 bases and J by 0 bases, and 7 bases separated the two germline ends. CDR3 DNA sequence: TGCGCCAGCGGACAGATGAACACTGAAGCTTTCTTT. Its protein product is CASGQMNTEAFF.

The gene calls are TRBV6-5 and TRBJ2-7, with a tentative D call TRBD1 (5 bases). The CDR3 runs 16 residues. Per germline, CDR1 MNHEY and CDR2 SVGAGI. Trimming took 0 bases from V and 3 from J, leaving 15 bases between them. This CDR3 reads CASSYSPQTVNYEQYF. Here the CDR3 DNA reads TGTGCCAGCAGTTACTCGCCCCAGACAGTTAACTACGAGCAGTACTTC.